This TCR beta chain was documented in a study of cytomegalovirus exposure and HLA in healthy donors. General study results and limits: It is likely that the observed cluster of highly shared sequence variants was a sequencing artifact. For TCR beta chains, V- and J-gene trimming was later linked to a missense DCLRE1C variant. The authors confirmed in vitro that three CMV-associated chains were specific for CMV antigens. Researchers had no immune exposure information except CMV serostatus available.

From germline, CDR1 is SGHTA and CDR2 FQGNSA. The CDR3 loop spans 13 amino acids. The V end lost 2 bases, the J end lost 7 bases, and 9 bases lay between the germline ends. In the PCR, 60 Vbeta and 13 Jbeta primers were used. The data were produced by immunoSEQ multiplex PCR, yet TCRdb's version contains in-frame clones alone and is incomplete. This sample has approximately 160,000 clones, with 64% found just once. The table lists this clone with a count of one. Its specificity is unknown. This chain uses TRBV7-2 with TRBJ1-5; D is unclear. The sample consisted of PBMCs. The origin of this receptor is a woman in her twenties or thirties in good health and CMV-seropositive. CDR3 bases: TGTGCCAGCAGCTTATGGGAGAGACAGCCCCAGCATTTT. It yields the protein CASSLWERQPQHF.